One T cell receptor (beta chain) is described in this entry. Its antigen is still unknown. Base qualities are not at hand, and no much larger clone is one base apart. The collaborating institutions used their own protocols to collect whole blood in K2EDTA tubes. Collaborator samples were shipped for TCRbeta analysis as frozen whole blood, isolated PBMCs, or DNA extracted from either sample type. The record originates from a study of blood T cell repertoires in COVID-19 (TCRdb year 2020). Regarding the study in general: The collaborator samples originated in the United States, Italy and Spain and spanned the acute and convalescent phases of COVID-19. The prospective study material was composed of cDNA or gDNA derived from T cells, B-cell-depleted T cells, or PBMCs. Samples came from the ongoing ImmuneRACE study (first 160 participants) plus 1,254 subjects from 6 global collaborators. The repertoires were released in a freely available public database intended as a resource for research on the immune response to SARS-CoV-2. Subjects who had been exposed to COVID-19, were actively infected with it, or had recovered from it provided the deeply sampled blood TCRbeta repertoires that made up the dataset. The sample metadata nearly always contained a de-identified subject ID, COVID-19 status, age in years and sex. HLA class I and class II types, where available, came from metadata supplied by the sample provider rather than from assay-based typing.

TCRbeta CDR3 regions were amplified from genomic DNA using the immunoSEQ Assay, a bias-controlled multiplex PCR. The published analysis was carried out like this. Within the assay, amplification of reference gene primers was used to estimate how many nucleated cells each sample contained. Sequence reads were collapsed and filtered to measure the absolute abundance of every unique TCRbeta CDR3 rearrangement. For each sample, productive Simpson clonality was calculated by taking the square root of Simpson's diversity index across productive rearrangements. TCRdb retrieved this table from immuneACCESS and kept in-frame rearrangements only. Not all clones are present; in checked studies, unresolved V genes account for under half, and no reason is known for the remainder. V, J and clone size derive from that table, while D and trimming were established from the DNA sequence. The sample yields 110,000 to 150,000 clones; about 80% were counted once. The ten largest account for 3% to 3.5% of the sample.

Summary of the overall study and its limitations: How much clinical and demographic metadata was included differed by source and by participant, and the metadata was provided uncurated.

For this chain, trimming is 0 bases at the V end and 6 bases at the J end, and the number of junction bases without a gene match is 4. The CDR3 measures 15 amino acids from cysteine to phenylalanine. CDR3 DNA is the only sequence kept; it has 45 bases, read in frame from the first base. Looking up the germline V gene yields CDR1 SGHDT and CDR2 YYEEEE. This TCR was sampled from a woman older than 75 with acute or convalescent COVID-19. The sequenced material came from peripheral blood. Recombination connected TRBV5-6 to TRBJ1-2, with TRBD1 matching 11 junction bases. The CDR3 amino acid sequence is: CASSLAGTGGHGYTF. The DNA reads as follows: TGTGCCAGCAGCTTGGCCGGGACAGGGGGTCATGGCTACACCTTC.